These T cell receptor beta chains were read from a single sample in a study of T-cell memory formation after mild COVID-19. TCRdb reanalysed the 5' RACE reads using MiXCR and keeps one entry per CDR3 protein. The repertoire holds 280,000 or so distinct CDR3 sequences, with less than 9.5% as singletons. Sequenced input: PBMCs or a T cell subset sorted from them (not recorded which). The receptors were gathered from a man between 18 and 29 years old who had mild COVID-19 (a few samples of this study predate the infection). Cell type and time point are not known. Both conserved end residues are part of each CDR3. The D gene is left open where the match is weak. The listing skips clone size in some rows; elsewhere it reads once, few, many or a size class.

v_call	cdr3_length	d_call	clone_size	j_call	cdr3_aa	cdr3_nt
TRBV20-1	19	TRBD2	few	TRBJ2-5	CSARDRRLAGGPAQETQYF	TGCAGTGCTAGAGATCGAAGACTAGCGGGGGGCCCGGCCCAAGAGACCCAGTACTTC
TRBV3-1	14	TRBD2	many	TRBJ2-5	CASTGLAGRETQYF	TGTGCTTCGACCGGCCTAGCGGGGAGGGAGACCCAGTACTTC
TRBV6-1	14	NA	many	TRBJ1-6	CASIERQYNSPLHF	TGTGCCAGCATCGAACGACAGTATAATTCACCCCTCCACTTT
TRBV27	13	NA	NA	TRBJ2-2	CASSLTHTGELFF	TGTGCCAGCAGTCTAACCCACACCGGGGAGCTGTTTTTT
TRBV12-3/TRBV12-4	14	NA	NA	TRBJ2-7	CASSLEAGRHEQYF	TGTGCCAGCAGTTTAGAGGCCGGCCGACACGAGCAGTACTTC
TRBV20-1	16	NA	NA	TRBJ2-1	CSANLGPGVSYNEQFF	TGCAGTGCTAACCTGGGCCCGGGGGTTTCCTACAATGAGCAGTTCTTC
TRBV7-9	12	NA	few	TRBJ2-2	CASVHGTGELFF	TGTGCCAGCGTACACGGCACCGGGGAGCTGTTTTTT
TRBV29-1	14	NA	few	TRBJ2-4	CSVQDRLAKNIQYF	TGCAGCGTTCAGGACAGATTAGCCAAAAACATTCAGTACTTC
TRBV5-1	13	NA	many	TRBJ2-5	CASSPPRAETQYF	TGCGCCAGCAGCCCGCCGAGGGCTGAGACCCAGTACTTC
TRBV5-1	15	TRBD1	many	TRBJ2-3	CASSQGGTSTDTQYF	TGCGCCAGCAGCCAAGGGGGCACATCCACAGATACGCAGTATTTT
TRBV5-6	13	NA	NA	TRBJ2-2	CASIVLGSGELFF	TGTGCCAGCATTGTGTTGGGGTCCGGGGAGCTGTTTTTT
TRBV7-9	15	TRBD1	few	TRBJ2-2	CASSTGQANTGELFF	TGTGCCAGCAGCACCGGACAGGCGAACACCGGGGAGCTGTTTTTT
TRBV7-2	13	NA	many	TRBJ2-5	CASSLAKRETQYF	TGTGCCAGCAGCTTAGCCAAACGAGAGACCCAGTACTTC
TRBV3-1	16	TRBD1	NA	TRBJ1-1	CASSAIPGQENTEAFF	TGTGCCAGCAGCGCGATTCCGGGACAGGAGAACACTGAAGCTTTCTTT
TRBV7-6	12	NA	many	TRBJ2-1	CASSLVLQAKFF	TGTGCCAGCAGCTTAGTTCTACAGGCGAAGTTCTTC
TRBV6-5	16	TRBD1	few	TRBJ2-1	CASSSIRDRYYNEQFF	TGTGCCAGCAGCTCAATCCGGGACAGGTACTACAATGAGCAGTTCTTC
TRBV4-2	14	NA	few	TRBJ2-7	CASSQEVPTYEQYF	TGTGCCAGCAGCCAAGAGGTCCCAACCTACGAGCAGTACTTC
TRBV7-9	13	NA	few	TRBJ1-2	CASSHQDYYGYTF	TGTGCCAGCAGCCACCAGGACTACTATGGCTACACCTTC
TRBV27	14	TRBD1	many	TRBJ1-1	CASRPGTGVTEAFF	TGTGCCAGCAGGCCCGGGACAGGAGTCACTGAAGCTTTCTTT
TRBV5-1	17	NA	NA	TRBJ2-2	CASSLFLQEGYRRELFF	TGCGCCAGCAGCTTATTCCTCCAGGAAGGCTATCGGAGGGAGCTGTTTTTT
TRBV29-1	14	NA	NA	TRBJ1-2	CSVDDARRAYGYTF	TGCAGCGTTGATGACGCCAGACGGGCCTATGGCTACACCTTC
TRBV7-9	14	NA	few	TRBJ2-1	CASSLLAGAEEQFF	TGTGCCAGCAGCTTATTGGCGGGGGCTGAGGAGCAGTTCTTC
TRBV7-9	14	NA	NA	TRBJ1-2	CASSLYAETYGYTF	TGTGCCAGCAGCTTATACGCAGAGACCTATGGCTACACCTTC
TRBV11-2	13	TRBD1	NA	TRBJ1-1	CASSSQGVTEAFF	TGTGCCAGCAGCTCCCAGGGGGTCACTGAAGCTTTCTTT
TRBV7-8	17	NA	few	TRBJ1-1	CASSLAILGRRGTEAFF	TGTGCCAGCAGCTTAGCAATTTTAGGTCGCAGGGGCACTGAAGCTTTCTTT
TRBV6-5	16	TRBD2	NA	TRBJ2-5	CASRSGLAGIQETQYF	TGTGCCAGCAGATCGGGACTAGCGGGCATCCAAGAGACCCAGTACTTC
TRBV7-8	15	TRBD2	few	TRBJ2-1	CASRRGLALPNEQFF	TGTGCCAGCAGAAGGGGACTAGCGCTCCCCAATGAGCAGTTCTTC
TRBV19	16	NA	few	TRBJ2-1	CASSIDFRSSYNEQFF	TGTGCCAGTAGTATAGATTTCAGGAGCTCCTACAATGAGCAGTTCTTC
TRBV5-1	15	TRBD1	few	TRBJ2-3	CASRAGTVGTDTQYF	TGCGCCAGCAGGGCCGGGACAGTGGGCACAGATACGCAGTATTTT
TRBV7-2	16	TRBD2	NA	TRBJ2-1	CASSLVRELAGEEQFF	TGTGCCAGCAGCTTAGTAAGGGAACTAGCGGGGGAGGAGCAGTTCTTC
TRBV7-8	14	NA	few	TRBJ2-2	CASSFKRPTGELFF	TGTGCCAGCAGCTTTAAGCGTCCCACCGGGGAGCTGTTTTTT
TRBV21-1	14	NA	few	TRBJ1-5	CASTGKGDNQPQHF	TGTGCCAGCACGGGCAAGGGGGACAATCAGCCCCAGCATTTT
TRBV24-1	11	NA	many	TRBJ2-3	CATSERDTQYF	TGTGCCACCAGTGAACGGGATACGCAGTATTTT
TRBV7-2	14	NA	NA	TRBJ1-6	CASRQGRHNSPLHF	TGTGCCAGCAGGCAGGGACGTCATAATTCACCCCTCCACTTT
TRBV7-2	13	NA	many	TRBJ2-5	CASSTTGLETQYF	TGTGCCAGCAGTACTACAGGCTTGGAGACCCAGTACTTC
TRBV7-9	14	NA	few	TRBJ2-7	CASSAVAPPYEQYF	TGTGCCAGCAGCGCCGTAGCCCCACCCTACGAGCAGTACTTC
TRBV20-1	14	TRBD1	NA	TRBJ1-1	CSARTGTGRTEAFF	TGCAGTGCTAGAACCGGGACAGGGAGAACTGAAGCTTTCTTT
TRBV6-5	16	TRBD2	few	TRBJ2-3	CASSPRSSGGTDTQYF	TGTGCCAGCAGCCCCCGGAGTAGCGGGGGCACAGATACGCAGTATTTT
TRBV21-1	14	NA	NA	TRBJ1-2	CASSSRQGIYGYTF	TGTGCCAGCAGCAGTCGGCAGGGAATCTATGGCTACACCTTC
TRBV5-1	17	NA	NA	TRBJ2-5	CASSLGLRGPAQETQYF	TGCGCCAGCAGCCTAGGACTTCGGGGGCCCGCCCAAGAGACCCAGTACTTC
TRBV2	13	NA	NA	TRBJ1-4	CARRLGRGEKLFF	TGTGCCAGGCGACTCGGGCGCGGGGAAAAACTGTTTTTT
TRBV7-6	14	NA	NA	TRBJ1-3	CASSSGVSGNTIYF	TGTGCCAGCAGCTCCGGGGTCTCTGGAAACACCATATATTTT
TRBV7-8	17	TRBD2	NA	TRBJ2-3	CASSLGLAGGRTDTQYF	TGTGCCAGCTCCTTGGGACTAGCGGGGGGTAGGACAGATACGCAGTATTTT
TRBV7-2	12	TRBD2	few	TRBJ2-1	CASSPTGTSGFF	TGTGCCAGCAGCCCGACCGGGACTAGCGGGTTCTTC
TRBV7-2	21	NA	few	TRBJ2-6	CASSSSRQGRVSRSGANVLTF	TGTGCCAGCAGCAGCTCGAGACAGGGGAGGGTCTCCCGCTCTGGGGCCAACGTCCTGACTTTC
TRBV6-5	14	NA	NA	TRBJ2-3	CASTPTGLLDTQYF	TGTGCCAGCACCCCTACAGGGTTGCTAGATACGCAGTATTTT